This T cell receptor (beta chain) stems from a study of shared clonotypes between healthy human individuals. Only Caucasian adults living in Nashville, Tennessee served as donors. This clone was observed at least ten times. Per the study methods: ImmunoSEQ only sent back junction sequences with no quality scores, so filtering was done differently. Profiling relied on immunoSEQ multiplex PCR, and the TCRdb table lists in-frame clones only, not all of them. V, J and clone size are taken as reported in that table, and D and trimming were inferred from the DNA itself. The sample holds around 1,000,000 clones; approximately 80% are singletons and the top ten take approximately 0.95%. The CDR3 has 14 amino acids. Germline-derived CDR1 and CDR2 are WNHNN and SYGVQD (reference sequence). The germline V and J ends were trimmed by 4 bases and 3 bases, with 12 bases remaining between them.

Specimen: memory CD4+ T cells from PBMCs. The subset denotes: CD45RA-negative fraction. This receptor was taken from a man between 18 and 35 years old in good health. Some clones in this sample may be carry-over from other donors' samples. The genes are TRBV10-1 and TRBJ1-1; D is possibly TRBD1 (5 bases). The CDR3 nucleotides read TGCGCCAGCAGTGCCAGGGCCGTCTACACTGAAGCTTTCTTT. Translating it yields CASSARAVYTEAFF.